These 18 T cell receptor beta chains share one sample of origin, sequenced in a study of cytomegalovirus exposure and HLA in healthy donors. Libraries were prepared by immunoSEQ multiplex PCR; TCRdb keeps only in-frame clonotypes and omits some of them. The top ten clones hold 3% to 3.5% of a sample with fewer than 200,000 clones, 75% to 95% of them seen once. Sequencing used PBMCs. These receptors all come from a woman between 18 and 30 years old in good health and CMV-seropositive.

This chain joins TRBV2 and TRBJ1-2, with unresolved D. This CDR3 contains 14 residues. Germline CDR1 and CDR2: SNHLY and FYNNEI. V was trimmed by 5 bases and J by 4 bases, leaving 14 bases between them. The CDR3 sequence is CASSRDGESYGYTF. The CDR3 region has the DNA TGTGCCAGCAGTCGGGATGGTGAGAGCTATGGCTACACCTTC.

The chain has TRBV9 and TRBJ2-3, with 8 nucleotides matching TRBD2. The CDR3 spans 18 residues. Trimming removed 0 bases from V and 1 base from J; junction bases left unmatched: 10. Per the germline V gene, CDR1 is SGDLS and CDR2 is YYNGEE. The CDR3 coding sequence is TGTGCCAGCAGCGTAGCGGGAGGGTCTTTTTCTGGCACAGATACGCAGTATTTT. It is translated as CASSVAGGSFSGTDTQYF.

The gene calls are TRBV9 and TRBJ2-2; D may be TRBD2 (5 bases). From germline, CDR1 is SGDLS and CDR2 YYNGEE. This CDR3 comprises 13 residues. V was pared by 4 bases and J by 7 bases, with 11 bases between. The CDR3 spells CASSLKRDGELFF. CDR3 DNA: TGTGCCAGCAGCCTCAAGAGGGACGGGGAGCTGTTTTTT. Using reference TRBV9 and TRBJ2-2 for the parts outside the CDR3, the full variable domain is DSGVTQTPKHLITATGQRVTLRCSPRSGDLSVYWYQQSLDQGLQFLIQYYNGEERAKGNILERFSAQQFPDLHSELNLSSLELGDSALYFCASSLKRDGELFFGEGSRLTVL.

This chain connects TRBV4-2 to TRBJ1-1, with 7 positions matching TRBD1. V lost 1 base, J lost 11 bases, and 10 bases stayed unmatched. CDR1 and CDR2 from the germline V gene are LGHNA and YNFKEQ. The CDR3 consists of 14 residues. CDR3 amino acids: CASSQGWTGQRAFF. The CDR3 DNA follows: TGTGCCAGCAGCCAAGGTTGGACGGGACAGAGGGCTTTCTTT.

V and J are TRBV2 and TRBJ2-1; a weak D match, TRBD1 (6 bases). The CDR3 is 13 residues long. With 6 bases removed from V and 6 bases from J, the gap between germline ends came to 12 bases. The germline V gene has CDR1 SNHLY and CDR2 FYNNEI. CDR3 in DNA: TGTGCCAGCAGCGCCGGGACACGCAATGAGCAGTTCTTC. Translation gives CASSAGTRNEQFF.

The chain uses TRBV14 and TRBJ2-7; D perhaps matches TRBD1 (5 bases). Germline loops: CDR1 SGHDN, CDR2 FVKESK. The V gene lost 2 bases and the J gene lost 6 bases, with 11 bases spanning the gap. The length of the CDR3 is 13 residues. In DNA form, the CDR3 reads TGTGCCAGCAGCCAACAAACAGGTGTCGAGCAGTACTTC. This encodes CASSQQTGVEQYF.

The chain couples TRBV5-1 to TRBJ2-7; 9 nucleotides line up with TRBD1. The trim removed 4 bases at V and 3 bases at J, leaving 11 bases unmatched. Germline V lookup: CDR1 SGHRS, CDR2 YFSETQ. The CDR3 length is 16 residues. The CDR3 protein is CASSQSSGQGGYEQYF. The CDR3 nucleotides are TGCGCCAGCAGCCAGTCCTCGGGACAGGGTGGCTACGAGCAGTACTTC.

The chain carries TRBV28 and TRBJ2-3; 8 bases are a match to TRBD1. V shed 5 bases and J 1 base; nucleotides not matched to a gene: 2. The CDR3 length is 14 residues. CDR1 and CDR2 from the germline V gene are MDHEN and SYDVKM. The CDR3 DNA is TGTGCCAGCAGTCCGACAGGGGGCACAGATACGCAGTATTTT. Its protein is CASSPTGGTDTQYF. Variable domain in full (rest from reference TRBV28 and TRBJ2-3): DVKVTQSSRYLVKRTGEKVFLECVQDMDHENMFWYRQDPGLGLRLIYFSYDVKMKEKGDIPEGYSVSREKKERFSLILESASTNQTSMYLCASSPTGGTDTQYFGPGTRLTVL.

V usage is TRBV6-6 and J usage is TRBJ1-2, with 11 bases aligning to TRBD1. Germline trimming cut 7 bases from V and 1 base from J; bases unmatched to any gene: 8. In germline, CDR1 is MNHNY, CDR2 SVGAGI (reference sequence). The CDR3 is made up of 16 amino acids. The CDR3 DNA follows: TGTGCCAGCACTCCAGGGGGGACAGGGGGTAACTATGGCTACACCTTC. As protein: CASTPGGTGGNYGYTF.

The rearrangement links TRBV7-3 to TRBJ2-7; 7 nucleotides agree with TRBD2. The CDR3 totals 13 residues. The V gene end was trimmed by 1 base and the J gene end by 5 bases; junction bases not matched to a gene: 2. The germline V gene has CDR1 SGHTA and CDR2 FQGTGA. The DNA for the CDR3 is TGTGCCAGCAGCTTAAGCCGGGAGGACGAGCAGTACTTC. Residues: CASSLSREDEQYF.

The gene calls are TRBV10-3 and TRBJ2-2; D call uncertain. The germline V gene encodes CDR1 ENHRY and CDR2 SYGVKD. V lost 8 bases, J lost 2 bases, and 6 bases lay in between. The CDR3 spans 12 residues. In DNA form, the CDR3 reads TGTGCCATCCGTAGAAACACCGGGGAGCTGTTTTTT. Protein product: CAIRRNTGELFF.

This chain uses TRBV7-9 with TRBJ1-1, with TRBD1 matching 10 bases. V lost 5 bases to trimming and J lost 5 bases; unmatched junction nucleotides: 14. This CDR3 region has 17 residues. The germline CDR1 and CDR2 sequences are SEHNR and FQNEAQ (reference sequence). The CDR3 coding sequence is TGTGCCAGCAGCGCCCCGACAGGGGGCGGGAGGAAAACTGAAGCTTTCTTT. This encodes CASSAPTGGGRKTEAFF.

This chain joins TRBV4-1 and TRBJ2-7, with 12 bases lining up with TRBD2. Germline-derived CDR1 and CDR2 are MGHRA and YSYEKL. V lost 6 bases, J lost 6 bases, and 6 bases stayed unmatched. The CDR3 runs 14 residues. The CDR3 sequence is CASRPTSGRSEQYF. The CDR3 DNA reads as TGCGCCAGCAGGCCGACTAGCGGGAGAAGCGAGCAGTACTTC.

The genes are TRBV4-1 and TRBJ1-1; 10 nucleotides match TRBD1. V was clipped by 1 base and J by 1 base; unmatched bases: 12. This CDR3 comprises 19 residues. Per the germline V gene, CDR1 is MGHRA and CDR2 is YSYEKL. CDR3 residues: CASSQVTGQGSGRNTEAFF. CDR3 DNA: TGCGCCAGCAGCCAAGTAACGGGACAGGGGTCGGGTCGGAACACTGAAGCTTTCTTT.

V usage is TRBV25-1 and J usage is TRBJ1-1; 7 positions match TRBD1. Germline loops: CDR1 MGHDK, CDR2 SYGVNS. With 3 bases clipped from V and 5 bases from J, the junction kept 9 bases outside the gene matches. This CDR3 comprises 15 residues. The CDR3 nucleotides read TGTGCCAGCAGTGATCCTAGGGGGCGCGGGACTGAAGCTTTCTTT. As protein: CASSDPRGRGTEAFF. The full variable domain, with the rest looked up from reference TRBV25-1 and TRBJ1-1, is EADIYQTPRYLVIGTGKKITLECSQTMGHDKMYWYQQDPGMELHLIHYSYGVNSTEKGDLSSESTVSRIRTEHFPLTLESARPSHTSQYLCASSDPRGRGTEAFFGQGTRLTVV.

V and J are TRBV18 and TRBJ1-4; no clear D gene. Germline V gene sequence: CDR1 KGHSH, CDR2 LQKENI. The CDR3 extends over 13 amino acids. Between the trimmed V and J ends, which lost 5 bases and 5 bases, there was a span of 9 bases. CDR3: CASSLQLNEKLFF. DNA for the CDR3: TGTGCCAGCTCATTACAGCTAAATGAAAAACTGTTTTTT. The complete variable domain, with remaining parts taken from reference TRBV18 and TRBJ1-4, reads NAGVMQNPRHLVRRRGQEARLRCSPMKGHSHVYWYRQLPEEGLKFMVYLQKENIIDESGMPKERFSAEFPKEGPSILRIQQVVRGDSAAYFCASSLQLNEKLFFGSGTQLSVL.

This clone showed up just once. The V and J genes are TRBV4-1 and TRBJ1-3; no firm D call. Germline assignment: CDR1 MGHRA and CDR2 YSYEKL. Trimming took 3 bases from V and 1 from J, leaving 7 bases between them. This CDR3 is built from 14 residues. In nucleotides, the CDR3 is TGCGCCAGCAGCCATGAGCCTTCTGGAAACACCATATATTTT. As protein: CASSHEPSGNTIYF.

This clone came up once. The chain has TRBV7-2 and TRBJ1-6; 7 bases are a match to TRBD1. CDR3 length: 16 amino acids. V shed 2 bases and J 9 bases; nucleotides not matched to a gene: 10. Looked up from germline, CDR1 is SGHTA and CDR2 is FQGNSA. This CDR3 is CASSLRVGGAGSPLHF. CDR3 coding DNA: TGTGCCAGCAGCTTACGCGTAGGGGGCGCCGGTTCACCCCTCCACTTT.